This passage covers 10 T cell receptor beta chains from one sample sequenced in a study of breast tumors, draining lymph nodes, adjacent tissues. MiXCR was run by TCRdb on the multiplex PCR reads, yielding one entry per CDR3 protein. The table lists about 180,000 distinct CDR3 sequences, around 35% of them singletons. Samples came from axillary lymph nodes draining the breast cancer. Sample: axillary lymph node tissue. Source of these receptors: a female donor with breast cancer. Some clones in this sample may be carry-over from other donors' samples.

This clonotype has at least ten counts. This chain uses TRBV7-9 with TRBJ2-3; D is perhaps TRBD1 (6 bases). CDR1 and CDR2 (germline): SEHNR, FQNEAQ (reference sequence). The CDR3 is 16 residues long. V lost 1 base to trimming and J lost 2 bases, with 13 bases between them. The CDR3 protein is CASSLDPRGITDTQYF. CDR3 nucleotides: TGTGCCAGCAGCTTAGATCCCAGGGGTATCACAGATACGCAGTATTTT.

This clonotype was detected many times. CDR3 nucleotide sequence: TGCGCCAGCAGCTCGGGGACAGGGGAAATCTACAATGAGCAGTTCTTC. Amino acids: CASSSGTGEIYNEQFF. The genes are TRBV5-1 and TRBJ2-1, with 10 bases aligning to TRBD1. This CDR3 is built from 16 residues. V trimming: 3 bases; J trimming: 3 bases; junction bases outside the gene matches: 6. The germline gives CDR1 SGHRS, CDR2 YFSETQ.

J is TRBJ2-3 and V is TRBV6-6; 11 nucleotides match TRBD2. Germline lookup yields CDR1 MNHNY and CDR2 SVGAGI (reference sequence). This CDR3 contains 16 residues. The V gene end was trimmed by 6 bases and the J gene end by 1 base; junction bases not matched to a gene: 6. CDR3 sequence: CASSPLTSGGTDTQYF. Written as DNA, the CDR3 is TGTGCCAGCAGCCCGCTGACTAGCGGGGGCACAGATACGCAGTATTTT.

This clonotype showed up just a few times. The chain combines TRBV3-1 with TRBJ2-3; TRBD2 matches 12 bases. Germline V gene lookup returns CDR1 LGHDT and CDR2 YNNKEL (reference sequence). There are 16 residues in the CDR3. The J segment lost 4 bases and the V segment lost 6 bases, leaving 8 bases of the junction unmatched. The CDR3: CASRPGTSGPADTQYF. CDR3 in DNA: TGTGCCAGCAGACCCGGGACTAGCGGGCCTGCAGATACGCAGTATTTT.

This clonotype was counted many times. This chain joins TRBV30 and TRBJ2-5; D ambiguous. This CDR3 comprises 13 residues. Trimming pared 4 bases from V and 0 bases from J, leaving 9 bases between. CDR1 and CDR2 from the germline V gene are GTSNPN and SVGIG (reference sequence). The CDR3 region has the DNA TGTGCCTGGAACAGTATGTACCAAGAGACCCAGTACTTC. This sequence encodes CAWNSMYQETQYF.

For this clonotype: Compared with germline, one end of the junction differs, possibly owing to a read error. V usage is TRBV19 and J usage is TRBJ2-2, with a tentative D call TRBD2 (5 bases). The CDR3 is 15 residues long. CDR1 and CDR2 from the germline V gene are LNHDA and SQIVND (reference sequence). The CDR3 bases are TGTGCCAGTAGTATTGGCAGCGAGAACACCGGGGAGCTGTTATTT. This translates into CASSIGSENTGELLF.

The sample holds many counts of this clonotype. V usage is TRBV5-4 and J usage is TRBJ2-1; 10 bases are a match to TRBD2. This CDR3 region has 14 residues. J lost 5 bases, V lost 1 base, and 0 bases had no gene match. The germline V gene has CDR1 SGHNT and CDR2 YYREEE (reference sequence). CDR3 sequence reads: CASSLTSGNNEQFF. The CDR3, as DNA: TGTGCCAGCAGCTTGACTAGCGGGAACAATGAGCAGTTCTTC.

The chain is built from TRBV6-5 and TRBJ1-3; possibly TRBD1 for D (6 bases). The CDR3 loop spans 17 amino acids. Trimming stripped 4 bases from V and 0 bases from J, with 16 bases between. Germline loops: CDR1 MNHEY, CDR2 SVGAGI. The DNA for the CDR3 is TGTGCCAGCAGTTCTAGCGGGGGGGCGCTCTCTGGAAACACCATATATTTT. It specifies CASSSSGGALSGNTIYF.

As for this clonotype: A much bigger clone sits one base away, suggesting this may be a read error. The conserved final phenylalanine or tryptophan is absent from the CDR3, which likely points to a read error. The V and J genes are TRBV19 and TRBJ2-1; 9 bases align to TRBD2. The CDR3 sequence is 16 residues long. Germline CDR1 reads LNHDA; CDR2 reads SQIVND (reference sequence). V dropped 6 bases and J dropped 7; count of bases not matched to a gene: 13. Written as DNA, the CDR3 is TGTGCCAGTAGATCACTCGCAGCGGGAGGAGGAAATGAGCAGTTCTCC. Its translation: CASRSLAAGGGNEQFS.

With respect to this clonotype: One junction end does not reproduce the germline sequence, and a read error may be involved. The V and J genes are TRBV5-1 and TRBJ1-4; D not resolved. CDR3 size: 14 residues. CDR1 is SGHRS, CDR2 YFSETQ, per germline. The CDR3 loop reads CASSLGDINGKLFF. The CDR3 nucleotides are TGCGCCAGCAGCTTGGGGGATATTAATGGAAAACTGTTTTTT.